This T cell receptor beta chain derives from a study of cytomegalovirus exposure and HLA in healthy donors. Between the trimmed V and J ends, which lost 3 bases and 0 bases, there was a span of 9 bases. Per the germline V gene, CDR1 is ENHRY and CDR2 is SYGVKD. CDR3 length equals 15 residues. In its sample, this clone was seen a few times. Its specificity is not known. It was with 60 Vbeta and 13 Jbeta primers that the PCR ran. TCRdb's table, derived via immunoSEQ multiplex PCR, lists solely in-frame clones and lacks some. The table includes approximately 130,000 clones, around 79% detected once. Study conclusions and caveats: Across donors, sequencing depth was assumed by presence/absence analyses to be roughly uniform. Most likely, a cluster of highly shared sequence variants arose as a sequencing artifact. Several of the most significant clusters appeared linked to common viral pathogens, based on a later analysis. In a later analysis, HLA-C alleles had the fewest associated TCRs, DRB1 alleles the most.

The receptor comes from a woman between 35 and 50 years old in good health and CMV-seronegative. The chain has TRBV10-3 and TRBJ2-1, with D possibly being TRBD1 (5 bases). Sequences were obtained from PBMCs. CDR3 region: CAISEQVSSYNEQFF. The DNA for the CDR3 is TGTGCCATCAGTGAACAGGTGAGCTCCTACAATGAGCAGTTCTTC.